This T cell receptor (beta chain) was documented in a study of shared clonotypes between healthy human individuals. Study details: Each donor contributed plates that comprised three CD4 naive, three CD4 memory, two CD8 naive and one CD8 memory. Study-wide points: Naive CD4 clonotype sharing across a few donors was 5% to 6%. Generation probabilities were higher for clonotypes shared across all four sorted-subset donors than for unshared ones.

Germline CDR1 reads WSHSY; CDR2 reads SAAADI. Losses at the gene ends were 1 base for V and 9 bases for J; bases not matched to a gene: 4. This CDR3 region has 16 residues. This clone has only a few counts. Its antigen is undetermined. TCRdb keeps only in-frame clones here, not all; method: immunoSEQ multiplex PCR. The sample yields about 2 million clones, about 95% seen once. Naive CD8 cells were CD45RO-negative, positively selected for CCR7, excluding terminally differentiated effector memory CD45RA+ cells. The sequence came from a man aged 18 to 29 in good health. The chain combines TRBV10-2 with TRBJ1-6; 12 bases fit TRBD1. The sample was naive CD8+ T cells sorted from blood. This CDR3 reads CASSEFPGQGASPLHF. Written as DNA, the CDR3 is TGCGCCAGCAGTGAGTTTCCGGGACAGGGGGCTTCACCCCTCCACTTT.